A selection of T cell receptor beta chains follows, all from one sample in a study of T-cell memory formation after mild COVID-19. TCRdb passed the 5' RACE reads through MiXCR, listing each CDR3 protein once. The data hold roughly 480,000 distinct CDR3 sequences, with about 23% observed a single time. The source material was PBMCs or a T cell subset sorted from them (not recorded which). These receptors were taken from an adult woman who had mild COVID-19 (a few samples of this study predate the infection). Cell type and time point are not known. The CDR3 runs from the conserved cysteine through the conserved F or W. The D gene is left open where the match is weak. Clone size is stated in some rows and not others, as once, few, many or a class when expanded.

d_gene	v_gene	j_gene	abundance	len	CDR3aa	CDR3nt
-	TRBV5-1	TRBJ2-7	-	15	CASSEPGGAGQSPNF	TGCGCCAGCAGCGAACCGGGGGGAGCCGGACAGTCCCCCAACTTC
-	TRBV6-2/TRBV6-3	TRBJ2-7	few	11	CASRSIGEQYF	TGTGCCAGCAGGTCGATAGGCGAGCAGTACTTC
-	TRBV12-3/TRBV12-4	TRBJ1-1	few	14	CASSPRQENTEAFF	TGTGCCAGCAGCCCCCGACAAGAGAACACTGAAGCTTTCTTT
TRBD1	TRBV29-1	TRBJ1-4	-	13	CSVETGANEKLFF	TGCAGCGTTGAAACAGGGGCTAATGAAAAACTGTTTTTT
TRBD2	TRBV7-9	TRBJ2-3	few	15	CASSLAGLAGAMQYF	TGTGCCAGCAGCTTAGCGGGACTAGCGGGAGCAATGCAGTATTTT
-	TRBV6-1	TRBJ2-7	-	15	CASSPRDIVSYEQYF	TGTGCCAGCAGCCCCCGGGACATTGTCTCCTACGAGCAGTACTTC
TRBD2	TRBV30	TRBJ2-3	-	16	CAWSLEPGLDTDTQYF	TGTGCCTGGAGTCTTGAACCGGGACTAGACACAGATACGCAGTATTTT
-	TRBV6-6	TRBJ2-2	-	15	CASSYTTSGPGELFF	TGTGCCAGCAGTTACACCACGAGCGGGCCCGGGGAGCTGTTTTTT
-	TRBV15	TRBJ2-6	-	17	CATSRGGGAGGANVLTF	TGTGCCACCAGCAGAGGAGGGGGGGCAGGAGGGGCCAACGTCCTGACTTTC
TRBD1	TRBV20-1	TRBJ2-1	-	15	CSARPPGQGYNEQFF	TGCAGTGCTAGACCCCCGGGACAGGGCTACAATGAGCAGTTCTTC
TRBD1	TRBV14	TRBJ1-1	-	16	CASSQPGQGLGTEAFF	TGTGCCAGCAGCCAACCGGGACAGGGGTTGGGCACTGAAGCTTTCTTT
TRBD1	TRBV4-3	TRBJ1-2	-	15	CASSQERDSDYGYTF	TGCGCCAGCAGCCAAGAAAGGGACAGCGACTATGGCTACACCTTC
TRBD1	TRBV10-3	TRBJ2-1	few	19	CAIRARQGESSVGFNEQFF	TGTGCCATCAGAGCTCGACAGGGTGAATCGTCCGTGGGGTTCAATGAGCAGTTCTTC
-	TRBV20-1	TRBJ1-2	-	12	CSARTANYGYTF	TGCAGTGCTAGAACGGCTAACTATGGCTACACCTTC
-	TRBV7-8	TRBJ2-7	few	15	CASSGDILSSYEQYF	TGTGCCAGCAGCGGCGACATTCTTAGCTCCTACGAGCAGTACTTC
TRBD1	TRBV7-2	TRBJ2-5	few	15	CASSSRTGEGETQYF	TGTGCCAGCAGCTCCAGGACAGGGGAGGGAGAGACCCAGTACTTC
TRBD2	TRBV11-3	TRBJ2-5	-	15	CASSWLAGRQETQYF	TGTGCCAGCAGCTGGCTAGCGGGAAGGCAGGAGACCCAGTACTTC
-	TRBV14	TRBJ1-1	-	12	CASSLGTIEAFF	TGTGCCAGCAGCCTCGGGACAATTGAAGCTTTCTTT
TRBD1	TRBV19	TRBJ1-1	-	16	CASSLGQGLGWTEAFF	TGTGCCAGTAGTTTAGGACAGGGCCTTGGATGGACTGAAGCTTTCTTT
TRBD2	TRBV11-2	TRBJ2-1	-	16	CASSSPMGSGRNEQFF	TGTGCCAGCAGCTCCCCGATGGGTAGCGGGAGGAATGAGCAGTTCTTC
-	TRBV7-9	TRBJ2-5	-	15	CASSLSTGQEETQYF	TGTGCCAGCAGCTTAAGCACAGGGCAAGAAGAGACCCAGTACTTC
-	TRBV7-2	TRBJ2-1	-	15	CASSLSSLTYNEQFF	TGTGCCAGCAGCTTATCCAGCCTAACCTACAATGAGCAGTTCTTC
-	TRBV5-1	TRBJ1-1	-	15	CASSSGGARNTEAFF	TGCGCCAGCAGCTCGGGGGGGGCGAGGAACACTGAAGCTTTCTTT
-	TRBV15	TRBJ1-5	few	15	CATSRDRTNGQPQHF	TGTGCCACCAGCAGAGATCGGACTAATGGTCAGCCCCAGCATTTT
-	TRBV7-2	TRBJ2-7	many	13	CASSFGALYEQYF	TGTGCCAGCAGCTTCGGGGCGCTCTACGAGCAGTACTTC
TRBD1	TRBV3-1	TRBJ2-7	once	15	CASSPRRTGGYEQYF	TGTGCCAGCAGCCCCCGGCGGACAGGGGGGTACGAGCAGTACTTC
-	TRBV9	TRBJ2-7	few	15	CASSVEGSLTYEQYF	TGTGCCAGCAGCGTGGAAGGGTCCCTCACCTACGAGCAGTACTTC
-	TRBV20-1	TRBJ2-5	few	14	CSASLGRGLETQYF	TGCAGTGCTAGCTTAGGACGTGGTCTAGAGACCCAGTACTTC
TRBD1	TRBV4-2	TRBJ2-3	-	15	CASSQEDRGPDTQYF	TGTGCCAGCAGCCAAGAGGACAGGGGGCCAGATACGCAGTATTTT
-	TRBV29-1	TRBJ2-7	few	12	CSATTGYYEQYF	TGCAGCGCAACTACAGGTTACTACGAGCAGTACTTC
-	TRBV9	TRBJ2-2	few	15	CASSVNQGSTGELFF	TGTGCCAGCAGCGTAAACCAGGGATCCACCGGGGAGCTGTTTTTT
TRBD2	TRBV7-3	TRBJ2-1	-	14	CASGGRGSYNEQFF	TGTGCCAGCGGGGGGAGGGGTTCTTACAATGAGCAGTTCTTC
TRBD2	TRBV24-1	TRBJ2-7	once	16	CATSGKPGLAGYEQYF	TGTGCCACCAGTGGTAAGCCCGGGCTAGCGGGATACGAGCAGTACTTC
TRBD1	TRBV12-3/TRBV12-4	TRBJ2-3	-	15	CASSLDRGLADTQYF	TGTGCCAGCAGTCTCGACAGGGGGCTCGCAGATACGCAGTATTTT